This is a list of T cell receptor beta chains from one sample in a study of T cell responses to AZD1222 COVID-19 vaccine. TCRdb's copy holds only in-frame clones and misses some; the assay was immunoSEQ multiplex PCR. Of some 120,000 clones detected, about 89% appear once; the ten largest clones hold 3.5% to 5%. The sample was peripheral blood, taken on day 0 of AZD1222 vaccination. These receptors all stem from an adult in good health. Both conserved end residues are part of each CDR3. Fields, in order: J gene, clone size, D gene, V gene, CDR3 DNA, CDR3 protein. The D gene is left open where the match is weak. The size field is filled for only some rows; it gives once, few, many or a size class.

j_call: TRBJ2-1
clone_size: .
d_call: .
v_call: TRBV5-1
cdr3_nt: TGCGCCAGCAGCTTGGCCGGGGAAGGTGAGCAGTTCTTC
cdr3_aa: CASSLAGEGEQFF

j_call: TRBJ1-1
clone_size: .
d_call: .
v_call: TRBV27
cdr3_nt: TGTGCCAGCAGCTACAGAGGGAACACTGAAGCTTTCTTT
cdr3_aa: CASSYRGNTEAFF

j_call: TRBJ2-1
clone_size: .
d_call: .
v_call: TRBV6-5
cdr3_nt: TGTGCCAGCAGTACCCAGGGCCATGAGCAGTTCTTC
cdr3_aa: CASSTQGHEQFF

j_call: TRBJ1-1
clone_size: .
d_call: .
v_call: TRBV12-3/TRBV12-4
cdr3_nt: TGTGCCAGCAGTCCTTGGCAGGAAGCTTTCTTT
cdr3_aa: CASSPWQEAFF

j_call: TRBJ2-1
clone_size: .
d_call: TRBD2
v_call: TRBV28
cdr3_nt: TGTGCCAGCAGAGAACTTAGCGGGCCTCAGTTCTTC
cdr3_aa: CASRELSGPQFF

j_call: TRBJ1-5
clone_size: .
d_call: .
v_call: TRBV19
cdr3_nt: TGTGCCAGCACTACCGGGACAACCTACAATCAGCCCCAGCATTTT
cdr3_aa: CASTTGTTYNQPQHF

j_call: TRBJ1-5
clone_size: .
d_call: .
v_call: TRBV24-1
cdr3_nt: TGTGCCACCAGTGATTCCAGCTACAATCAGCCCCAGCATTTT
cdr3_aa: CATSDSSYNQPQHF

j_call: TRBJ2-1
clone_size: .
d_call: TRBD2
v_call: TRBV11-1
cdr3_nt: TGTGCCAGCAGCACGGGACTAAACAATGAGCAGTTCTTC
cdr3_aa: CASSTGLNNEQFF

j_call: TRBJ2-1
clone_size: .
d_call: .
v_call: TRBV21-1
cdr3_nt: TGTGCCAGCAGCGGAATATGGACTAGGCGGTTCGATGAGCAGTTCTTC
cdr3_aa: CASSGIWTRRFDEQFF

j_call: TRBJ1-2
clone_size: few
d_call: .
v_call: TRBV30
cdr3_nt: TGTGCCTGGAGTGGGACAAACTATGGCTACACCTTC
cdr3_aa: CAWSGTNYGYTF

j_call: TRBJ1-3
clone_size: few
d_call: TRBD1
v_call: TRBV4-2
cdr3_nt: TGTGCCAGCAGCCAAGATCGACAGGGGGCAACTGGAAACACCATATATTTT
cdr3_aa: CASSQDRQGATGNTIYF

j_call: TRBJ1-4
clone_size: .
d_call: TRBD1
v_call: TRBV3-1/TRBV3-2
cdr3_nt: TGTGCCAGCAGCCATACTGGACAGGGGAACGAAAAACTGTTTTTT
cdr3_aa: CASSHTGQGNEKLFF

j_call: TRBJ2-3
clone_size: few
d_call: .
v_call: TRBV5-1
cdr3_nt: TGCGCCAGCAGCTTGGCGGATTACACAGATACGCAGTATTTT
cdr3_aa: CASSLADYTDTQYF

j_call: TRBJ1-2
clone_size: .
d_call: .
v_call: TRBV28
cdr3_nt: TGTGCCAGCATGAGGAGACCTAACTATGGCTACACCTTC
cdr3_aa: CASMRRPNYGYTF

j_call: TRBJ2-7
clone_size: .
d_call: .
v_call: TRBV7-8
cdr3_nt: TGTGCCAGCAGCTTAGAGGCCGAGACGGAGTACGAGCAGTACTTC
cdr3_aa: CASSLEAETEYEQYF

j_call: TRBJ2-1
clone_size: .
d_call: .
v_call: TRBV30
cdr3_nt: TGTGCCTGGAGTGGAGGGGAGCAGTTCTTC
cdr3_aa: CAWSGGEQFF

j_call: TRBJ2-3
clone_size: .
d_call: .
v_call: TRBV4-1
cdr3_nt: TGCGCCAGCAGCCAGGCCCAAGGAGCTAAAGATACGCAGTATTTT
cdr3_aa: CASSQAQGAKDTQYF

j_call: TRBJ2-5
clone_size: few
d_call: TRBD1
v_call: TRBV4-3
cdr3_nt: TGCGCCAGCAGCCAAGACAGGGGGCAGACCCAGTACTTC
cdr3_aa: CASSQDRGQTQYF

j_call: TRBJ1-1
clone_size: .
d_call: .
v_call: TRBV5-1
cdr3_nt: TGCGCCAGCAGCTCTCGCCCGAACACTGAAGCTTTCTTT
cdr3_aa: CASSSRPNTEAFF

j_call: TRBJ2-2
clone_size: .
d_call: TRBD2
v_call: TRBV27
cdr3_nt: TGTGCCAGCAGTTTATTAGCGGGAGGGGCCGGGGAGCTGTTTTTT
cdr3_aa: CASSLLAGGAGELFF

j_call: TRBJ2-7
clone_size: .
d_call: .
v_call: TRBV6-1
cdr3_nt: TGTGCCAGCAGAGACCTCCTCGAGCAGTACTTC
cdr3_aa: CASRDLLEQYF

j_call: TRBJ2-5
clone_size: .
d_call: .
v_call: TRBV6-1
cdr3_nt: TGTGCCAGCAGTGAGATCGGGGAATTGGGGACCCAGTACTTC
cdr3_aa: CASSEIGELGTQYF

j_call: TRBJ1-6
clone_size: .
d_call: .
v_call: TRBV9
cdr3_nt: TGTGCCAGCAGCGTACAGGGAATGAATAATTCACCCCTCCACTTT
cdr3_aa: CASSVQGMNNSPLHF

j_call: TRBJ2-2
clone_size: .
d_call: .
v_call: TRBV11-1
cdr3_nt: TGTGCCAGTACCGGACTCGCGAACACCGGGGAGCTGTTTTTT
cdr3_aa: CASTGLANTGELFF

j_call: TRBJ1-2
clone_size: .
d_call: .
v_call: TRBV2
cdr3_nt: TGTGCCAGCAGTGAACGAGCCTATGGCTACACCTTC
cdr3_aa: CASSERAYGYTF

j_call: TRBJ1-3
clone_size: .
d_call: .
v_call: TRBV5-1
cdr3_nt: TGCGCCAGCAGCTTGGATGGGACAAGAAACACCATATATTTT
cdr3_aa: CASSLDGTRNTIYF

j_call: TRBJ1-1
clone_size: .
d_call: TRBD1
v_call: TRBV18
cdr3_nt: TGTGCCAGCTCACCGGGACAGGGTGAATTTACTGAAGCTTTCTTT
cdr3_aa: CASSPGQGEFTEAFF

j_call: TRBJ1-5
clone_size: .
d_call: .
v_call: TRBV12-3/TRBV12-4
cdr3_nt: TGTGCCAGCAGGGACACGGGCAATCAGCCCCAGCATTTT
cdr3_aa: CASRDTGNQPQHF

j_call: TRBJ2-5
clone_size: .
d_call: TRBD1
v_call: TRBV7-9
cdr3_nt: TGTGCCAGCAGCTTAGGGGCCCTCGAGGCAGGGGGAGAGACCCAGTACTTC
cdr3_aa: CASSLGALEAGGETQYF

j_call: TRBJ1-6
clone_size: .
d_call: .
v_call: TRBV5-1
cdr3_nt: TGCGCCAGCAGCTTGGAGGGCGGGGATTCACCCCTCCACTTT
cdr3_aa: CASSLEGGDSPLHF

j_call: TRBJ1-5
clone_size: .
d_call: .
v_call: TRBV19
cdr3_nt: TGTGCCGCCTGGGGACATAGCAATCAGCCCCAGCATTTT
cdr3_aa: CAAWGHSNQPQHF

j_call: TRBJ2-7
clone_size: .
d_call: .
v_call: TRBV5-5
cdr3_nt: TGTGCCAGCAGCTTGGCGAACAGGATAGGACCCTACGAGCAGTACTTC
cdr3_aa: CASSLANRIGPYEQYF

j_call: TRBJ2-1
clone_size: once
d_call: .
v_call: TRBV5-1
cdr3_nt: TGCGCCAGCAGCTTGACTAGTGACAATGAGCAGTTCTTC
cdr3_aa: CASSLTSDNEQFF

j_call: TRBJ2-7
clone_size: .
d_call: TRBD1
v_call: TRBV20-1
cdr3_nt: TGCAGTGCTAGTTCTTTTTGGGGGACAGGCTGGATCGAGCAGTACTTC
cdr3_aa: CSASSFWGTGWIEQYF

j_call: TRBJ2-1
clone_size: .
d_call: .
v_call: TRBV7-5
cdr3_nt: TGTGCCAGAAGCGCCCCCGTGGCCCCTCTGTACAATGAGCAGTTCTTC
cdr3_aa: CARSAPVAPLYNEQFF

j_call: TRBJ2-1
clone_size: .
d_call: TRBD2
v_call: TRBV10-3
cdr3_nt: TGTGCCACGGCCCCCGGGACTAGCCTCTACAATGAGCAGTTCTTC
cdr3_aa: CATAPGTSLYNEQFF

j_call: TRBJ2-1
clone_size: .
d_call: .
v_call: TRBV11-2
cdr3_nt: TGTGCCAGCAGCTTATTCCGGCCTGGCAATGAGCAGTTCTTC
cdr3_aa: CASSLFRPGNEQFF

j_call: TRBJ1-6
clone_size: .
d_call: .
v_call: TRBV11-2
cdr3_nt: TGTGCCAGCAGCTTAGATTTTCAGGGTTCGGGGAATTCACCCCTCCACTTT
cdr3_aa: CASSLDFQGSGNSPLHF

j_call: TRBJ2-1
clone_size: .
d_call: TRBD2
v_call: TRBV19
cdr3_nt: TGTGCCAGTAGTATAGGGGGACTAGCGGGAGGAGGACTAATTTACAATGAGCAGTTCTTC
cdr3_aa: CASSIGGLAGGGLIYNEQFF

j_call: TRBJ2-1
clone_size: .
d_call: .
v_call: TRBV5-1
cdr3_nt: TGCGCCAGCAGTACCCAGGAGTATACCTCCTACAATGAGCAGTTCTTC
cdr3_aa: CASSTQEYTSYNEQFF

j_call: TRBJ1-5
clone_size: .
d_call: TRBD1
v_call: TRBV6-5
cdr3_nt: TGTGCCAGCAGTCGCGGCAGGGGGAGCAATCAGCCCCAGCATTTT
cdr3_aa: CASSRGRGSNQPQHF

j_call: TRBJ1-2
clone_size: .
d_call: .
v_call: TRBV29-1
cdr3_nt: TGCAGCGTGGGGACGGTCGAGGTTGAATGCACCTTC
cdr3_aa: CSVGTVEVECTF

j_call: TRBJ2-5
clone_size: .
d_call: .
v_call: TRBV11-3
cdr3_nt: TGTGCCAGCAGCTTAAGTCTTCAGCAGGGGGGAGGCACCCAGTACTTC
cdr3_aa: CASSLSLQQGGGTQYF